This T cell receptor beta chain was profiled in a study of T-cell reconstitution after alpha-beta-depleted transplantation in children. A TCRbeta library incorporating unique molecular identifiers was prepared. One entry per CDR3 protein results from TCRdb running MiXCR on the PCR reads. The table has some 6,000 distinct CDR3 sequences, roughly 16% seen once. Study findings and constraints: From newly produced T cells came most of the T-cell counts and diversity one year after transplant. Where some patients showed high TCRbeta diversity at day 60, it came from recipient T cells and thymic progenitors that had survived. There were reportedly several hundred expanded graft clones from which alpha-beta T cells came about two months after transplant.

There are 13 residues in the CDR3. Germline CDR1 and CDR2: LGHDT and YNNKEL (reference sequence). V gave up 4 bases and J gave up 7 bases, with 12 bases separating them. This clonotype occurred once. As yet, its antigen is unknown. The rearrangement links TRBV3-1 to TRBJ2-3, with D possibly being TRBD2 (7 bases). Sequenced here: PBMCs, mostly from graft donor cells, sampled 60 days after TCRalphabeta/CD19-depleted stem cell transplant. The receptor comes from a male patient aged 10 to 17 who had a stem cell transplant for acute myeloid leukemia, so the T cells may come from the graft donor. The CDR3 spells CASSRGGLNTQYF. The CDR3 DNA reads TGTGCCAGCAGCCGGGGGGGCCTGAATACGCAGTATTTT.